This T cell receptor (beta chain) is from a study of cytomegalovirus exposure and HLA in healthy donors. The CDR3 is 15 residues long. V dropped 1 base and J dropped 7 bases, with 15 bases sitting between them. Looked up from germline, CDR1 is SGHTS and CDR2 is YDEGEE. The PCR ran on 60 Vbeta and 13 Jbeta primers. Here immunoSEQ multiplex PCR was the method, and the copy in TCRdb shows in-frame clones only, minus some. The profile shows 55,000 to 85,000 clones, 75% to 85% of them singletons. Study observations and caveats: In a later analysis, CMV-associated beta chains were mostly HLA-associated, it appeared. Reports state that TCR beta sequences accurately predicted most subjects' HLA-A and HLA-B alleles. Cytomegalovirus-associated status was assigned to 164 TCR beta chains.

Turning to this clone: Its antigen remains unknown.

The chain couples TRBV5-8 to TRBJ1-5, with D possibly matching TRBD1 (5 bases). The TCR comes from a man between 18 and 29 years old in good health and CMV-seropositive. What was sequenced was PBMCs. The CDR3 here is CASSLQGIPGQPQHF. CDR3 in DNA: TGTGCCAGCAGCTTGCAGGGAATTCCGGGCCAGCCCCAGCATTTT.